The T cell receptor beta chain under discussion was sequenced for a study of T cells in Graves' hyperthyroidism and ophthalmopathy. Whole-study results and caveats: Blood shared most expanded thyroid clonotypes above 0.001. A 13 V-J model separated ophthalmopathy from stable hyperthyroidism.

Template material for amplifying TCR beta CDR3 regions consisted of RNA transcripts. With the HTBI primer set, the TCR CDR3 went through a first round of RT-PCR. Each CDR3 protein gets one entry after TCRdb re-called the multiplex PCR reads with MiXCR. The sample records roughly 500,000 distinct CDR3 sequences, over 35% being singletons. Points on this clonotype: Its antigen is unknown.

The CDR3 is made up of 11 amino acids. Trimming stripped 8 bases from V and 5 bases from J, with 9 bases between. The germline gives CDR1 SNHLY, CDR2 FYNNEI. The genes are TRBV2 and TRBJ2-5; weak D call: TRBD1 (6 bases). The origin of this receptor is an adult woman with Graves' disease, either hyperthyroidism or ophthalmopathy (not recorded which). The sequenced sample consisted of peripheral blood or thyroid tissue (not recorded which). CDR3 residues: CASVGQETQYF. The CDR3 DNA reads TGTGCCAGCGTTGGACAGGAGACCCAGTACTTC. Using reference TRBV2 and TRBJ2-5 for the parts outside the CDR3, the full variable domain is EPEVTQTPSHQVTQMGQEVILRCVPISNHLYFYWYRQILGQKVEFLVSFYNNEISEKSEIFDDQFSVERPDGSNFTLKIRSTKLEDSAMYFCASVGQETQYFGPGTRLLVL.